One and the same sample provided the 25 T cell receptor beta chains below, sequenced in a study of T cells in narcolepsy. The repertoire was sequenced with immunoSEQ multiplex PCR; TCRdb's copy has only in-frame clones and lacks some. Of approximately 35,000 clones in the sample, about 85% were seen once. Sequences were obtained from memory (CD45RA-) CD4+ T cells from blood. These receptors came from a human donor in good health.

In DNA, the CDR3 is TGTGCCAGCAGTACAGTGTTTGAAGCTTTCTTT. Its protein is CASSTVFEAFF. V usage is TRBV27 and J usage is TRBJ1-1; D not resolved. Trimming cost V 5 bases and J 7 bases, with 8 bases left between them. This CDR3 is 11 amino acids long. Germline CDR1 reads MNHEY; CDR2 reads SMNVEV (reference sequence).

This clone was picked up one time. The conserved phenylalanine or tryptophan is not found at the CDR3 terminus, so this likely reflects a read error. This chain connects TRBV5-6 to TRBJ2-4; 10 bases are a match to TRBD2. V shed 7 bases and J 1 base; nucleotides not matched to a gene: 5. Per the germline V gene, CDR1 is SGHDT and CDR2 is YYEEEE. The CDR3 runs to 15 residues. The CDR3 sequence is CASATSGAAKNIQYY. DNA for the CDR3: TGTGCCAGCGCCACTAGCGGGGCGGCCAAAAACATTCAGTACTAC.

This clone turned up a few times. The V gene is TRBV12-5, the J gene TRBJ2-1, with 11 positions matching TRBD2. Germline trimming cut 5 bases from V and 8 bases from J; bases unmatched to any gene: 11. The germline gives CDR1 LGHNT, CDR2 FRNRAP. The CDR3 loop spans 16 amino acids. The CDR3 loop is CASGKGLAGAMHEQFF. CDR3 bases: TGTGCTAGTGGTAAAGGACTAGCGGGTGCGATGCATGAGCAGTTCTTC.

This chain joins TRBV23-1 and TRBJ1-5; possibly TRBD1 for D (5 bases). TRBV23-1 is classed as an ORF, of uncertain function. This CDR3 contains 14 residues. Trimming took 0 bases from V and 2 from J, leaving 5 bases between them. The CDR3 here is CASSQSRGNQPQHF. In nucleotides, the CDR3 is TGCGCCAGCAGTCAATCCAGGGGCAATCAGCCCCAGCATTTT.

The rearrangement uses TRBV19 and TRBJ1-6; 7 positions match TRBD1. The CDR3 is 15 residues long. Germline V CDR1 and CDR2: LNHDA, SQIVND (reference sequence). V shed 7 bases and J 10 bases; nucleotides not matched to a gene: 13. The CDR3 DNA sequence: TGTGCCAGTAAGAGGGACAGATCATCCTACTCACCCCTCCACTTT. Translation: CASKRDRSSYSPLHF.

This clone is a singleton in its sample. The chain uses TRBV7-3 and TRBJ2-5; maybe TRBD2 (6 bases). The V and J ends lost 5 bases and 9 bases respectively, with 25 bases between them. Germline V gene sequence: CDR1 SGHTA, CDR2 FQGTGA. The CDR3 is made up of 16 amino acids. The CDR3 DNA reads as TGTGCCAGCAGCCCCGGGCCCGGTGTCCGCGGAGGGGCCCAGTACTTC. It is translated as CASSPGPGVRGGAQYF.

This chain links TRBV5-8 with TRBJ2-1; perhaps TRBD1 as D (5 bases). Deletions cut 0 bases from V and 3 bases from J, with 7 bases between. Germline-derived CDR1 and CDR2 are SGHTS and YDEGEE. The CDR3 sequence is 14 residues long. CDR3 region: CASSLVGVYNEQFF. The CDR3 DNA reads as TGTGCCAGCAGCTTGGTAGGGGTCTACAATGAGCAGTTCTTC.

This clone has just one count. This rearrangement joins TRBV2 to TRBJ2-7, with a tentative D call TRBD1 (6 bases). Germline values: CDR1 SNHLY, CDR2 FYNNEI. Trimming removed 5 bases from V and 5 bases from J, with 16 bases in between. This CDR3 contains 14 residues. The CDR3, as DNA: TGTGCCAGCAGTCCACAGGGCCCAAGTAACGAGCAGTACTTC. Its translation is CASSPQGPSNEQYF.

The gene calls are TRBV5-1 and TRBJ1-2, with D unresolved. The V gene lost 3 bases and the J gene lost 0 bases, with 6 bases spanning the gap. There are 13 residues in the CDR3. The germline V gene has CDR1 SGHRS and CDR2 YFSETQ. The CDR3 reads CASSSDTNYGYTF. The CDR3 DNA reads as TGCGCCAGCAGCTCCGACACTAACTATGGCTACACCTTC.

The chain is built from TRBV7-3 and TRBJ2-3; D gene ambiguous. This CDR3 spans 15 amino acids. Germline CDR1 reads SGHTA; CDR2 reads FQGTGA. Trimming left V 3 bases short and J 0 bases short, with 10 bases between. This chain's CDR3 is CASSFLGRSTDTQYF. The CDR3 nucleotides are TGTGCCAGCAGCTTTTTAGGACGTAGCACAGATACGCAGTATTTT.

The chain recombines TRBV7-9 with TRBJ2-5, with D perhaps TRBD2 (5 bases). The V gene lost 5 bases and the J gene lost 4 bases, with 20 bases spanning the gap. This CDR3 is 16 amino acids long. Germline-derived CDR1 and CDR2 are SEHNR and FQNEAQ (reference sequence). DNA of the CDR3: TGTGCCAGCAGCCCCGTTAACGAGGGAGTGGGAGAGACCCAGTACTTC. Encoded protein: CASSPVNEGVGETQYF.

The chain couples TRBV6-5 to TRBJ2-1; TRBD2 agrees at 12 bases. CDR3 length equals 15 residues. V dropped 2 bases and J dropped 10; count of bases not matched to a gene: 6. The germline V gene encodes CDR1 MNHEY and CDR2 SVGAGI. CDR3 nucleotide sequence: TGTGCCAGCAGTTACCGGCTAGCGGGGGGGCGAGAGCAGTTCTTC. It encodes CASSYRLAGGREQFF.

The chain has TRBV29-1 and TRBJ1-5, with D perhaps TRBD1 (6 bases). CDR1 and CDR2 (germline): SQVTM, ANQGSEA. The CDR3 totals 13 residues. V was pared by 5 bases and J by 5 bases, with 13 bases between. CDR3 coding DNA: TGCAGCGTTCAAGGGGGAAGGGATCAGCCCCAGCATTTT. Encoded protein: CSVQGGRDQPQHF.

CDR3 nucleotide sequence: TGTGCCAGCAGCTTAGTCAATAGCAATCAGCCCCAGCATTTT. This sequence encodes CASSLVNSNQPQHF. V and J are TRBV7-8 and TRBJ1-5, with D unresolved. The CDR3 runs to 14 residues. Germline values: CDR1 SGHVS, CDR2 FQNEAQ. The V gene lost 1 base and the J gene lost 0 bases, with 4 bases spanning the gap.

The chain employs TRBV2 and TRBJ2-7; D is ambiguous. CDR3 length: 13 amino acids. The germline gives CDR1 SNHLY, CDR2 FYNNEI. Trimming shortened V by 6 bases and J by 3 bases, and 12 bases separated the two germline ends. CDR3: CASRGVGIYEQYF. In nucleotides, the CDR3 is TGTGCCAGCAGGGGTGTGGGGATCTACGAGCAGTACTTC.

The chain links TRBV10-2 to TRBJ2-3; tentatively, D is TRBD2 (6 bases). V lost 2 bases to trimming and J lost 0 bases, with 9 bases between them. This CDR3 comprises 15 residues. CDR1 WSHSY and CDR2 SAAADI come from the germline V gene. The CDR3: CASSEGGSSTDTQYF. In DNA, the CDR3 is TGCGCCAGCAGTGAGGGAGGGTCTAGCACAGATACGCAGTATTTT.

This clone was picked up one time. The genes are TRBV2 and TRBJ1-2, with D tentatively TRBD1 (5 bases). The germline V gene has CDR1 SNHLY and CDR2 FYNNEI. This CDR3 has 13 amino acids. V shed 1 base and J shed 7 bases, with 10 bases lying between them. CDR3 DNA: TGTGCCAGCAGTGAAGTACGGGGGTCTGGCTACACCTTC. Translated, it gives CASSEVRGSGYTF.

This sequence joins TRBV7-9 and TRBJ2-3; D not certain. The CDR3 sequence is 18 residues long. Trimming pared 5 bases from V and 1 base from J, leaving 22 bases between. CDR1 SEHNR and CDR2 FQNEAQ come from the germline V gene (reference sequence). The CDR3 region is CASSTKPLPARGTDTQYF. The CDR3 coding sequence is TGTGCCAGCAGCACAAAACCCCTTCCGGCCCGGGGCACAGATACGCAGTATTTT.

The chain combines TRBV5-4 with TRBJ2-3; 8 nucleotides agree with TRBD2. The germline gives CDR1 SGHNT, CDR2 YYREEE (reference sequence). This CDR3 is 16 amino acids long. Germline trimming cut 4 bases from V and 5 bases from J; bases unmatched to any gene: 12. CDR3 nucleotides: TGTGCCAGCAGCGGCGGGCGGCTAGCGGGTGGAGATACGCAGTATTTT. It encodes CASSGGRLAGGDTQYF.

The CDR3 sequence is CASSESGYEQYF. The DNA of the CDR3 is TGTGCCAGCAGTGAATCGGGCTACGAGCAGTACTTC. The chain recombines TRBV2 with TRBJ2-7, with D uncertain. Trimming shortened V by 2 bases and J by 3 bases, and 5 bases separated the two germline ends. CDR3 length: 12 residues. Germline loops: CDR1 SNHLY, CDR2 FYNNEI.

J is TRBJ2-7 and V is TRBV5-1; 10 bases are shared with TRBD1. Germline CDR1 SGHRS, CDR2 YFSETQ. Germline trimming cut 0 bases from V and 0 bases from J; bases unmatched to any gene: 21. This CDR3 spans 22 amino acids. In DNA, the CDR3 is TGCGCCAGCAGCTTGGGGGCCGCTTCCGGGACAGGGGCTTTCTCTAGCTCCTACGAGCAGTACTTC. Its translation is CASSLGAASGTGAFSSSYEQYF. The variable domain in full, with the rest retrieved from reference TRBV5-1 and TRBJ2-7, is KAGVTQTPRYLIKTRGQQVTLSCSPISGHRSVSWYQQTPGQGLQFLFEYFSETQRNKGNFPGRFSGRQFSNSRSEMNVSTLELGDSALYLCASSLGAASGTGAFSSSYEQYFGPGTRLTVT.

This rearrangement joins TRBV29-1 to TRBJ1-2, with 9 positions matching TRBD1. The CDR3 is 13 amino acids. Trimming removed 5 bases from V and 7 bases from J; junction bases left unmatched: 8. Germline assignment: CDR1 SQVTM and CDR2 ANQGSEA. CDR3 in amino acids: CSVRDRELSGYTF. The CDR3 nucleotides read TGCAGCGTTCGGGACAGGGAGTTGAGTGGCTACACCTTC.

The V gene is TRBV7-9, the J gene TRBJ1-4; 8 bases fit TRBD1. The CDR3 covers 14 residues. Germline lookup yields CDR1 SEHNR and CDR2 FQNEAQ (reference sequence). J was trimmed by 8 bases and V by 5 bases; bases with no gene match: 7. CDR3 sequence: CASSGTGSGEKLFF. The CDR3 region has the DNA TGTGCCAGCAGCGGGACAGGCTCGGGCGAAAAACTGTTTTTT.

This clone was seen more than once but under ten times. The rearrangement links TRBV5-4 to TRBJ1-4; no definite D call. Germline CDR1 is SGHNT and CDR2 is YYREEE (reference sequence). V dropped 2 bases and J dropped 2 bases, with 7 bases sitting between them. The CDR3 covers 14 residues. CDR3 amino acids: CASSFGVTNEKLFF. For the CDR3, the DNA is TGTGCCAGCAGCTTCGGGGTGACTAATGAAAAACTGTTTTTT.

The chain links TRBV6-5 to TRBJ1-2; D unresolved. The CDR3 covers 15 residues. V lost 7 bases and J 2 bases, leaving 17 bases between the germline ends. Germline lookup yields CDR1 MNHEY and CDR2 SVGAGI. The CDR3 coding sequence is TGTGCCAGCACTCCCGGCAGGCCGAACAACTATGGCTACACCTTC. It encodes CASTPGRPNNYGYTF.